These 18 T cell receptor beta chains were all obtained from the same sample, sequenced in a study of blood T cell repertoires in COVID-19. Assay used: immunoSEQ multiplex PCR; TCRdb lists only in-frame clones, some missing. The sample has 210,000 or so clones, about 90% seen once. The source material was PBMCs or T cells enriched from blood (not recorded which). The receptors shown here come from a woman in her forties or fifties in a cohort exposed to, infected with or recovered from COVID-19 (not recorded which).

The V and J genes are TRBV19 and TRBJ2-3, with 8 bases lining up with TRBD2. J was trimmed by 3 bases and V by 5 bases; bases with no gene match: 7. Per the germline V gene, CDR1 is LNHDA and CDR2 is SQIVND (reference sequence). The CDR3 contains 15 residues. The CDR3 DNA is TGTGCCAGTAGTCCCCGACTAGCGTTGACAGATACGCAGTATTTT. Translation gives CASSPRLALTDTQYF.

This clone was seen a single time. This rearrangement joins TRBV5-4 to TRBJ1-1; TRBD1 aligns across 12 bases. Germline CDR1 is SGHNT and CDR2 is YYREEE (reference sequence). Trimming at V came to 4 bases and at J to 4 bases, leaving 5 bases not matched to a gene. The CDR3 has 15 residues. CDR3 sequence (DNA): TGTGCCAGCAGCCGGGACAGGGGGCGAGTCACTGAAGCTTTCTTT. Translated, it gives CASSRDRGRVTEAFF.

V is TRBV9 and J is TRBJ1-2; D unclear. This CDR3 is 14 amino acids long. Trimming left V 0 bases short and J 4 bases short, with 10 bases between. The germline V gene has CDR1 SGDLS and CDR2 YYNGEE. DNA for the CDR3: TGTGCCAGCAGCGTAGGAGGAGGGCCCTATGGCTACACCTTC. It translates to CASSVGGGPYGYTF. The entire variable domain, with the rest obtained from reference TRBV9 and TRBJ1-2, is as follows: DSGVTQTPKHLITATGQRVTLRCSPRSGDLSVYWYQQSLDQGLQFLIQYYNGEERAKGNILERFSAQQFPDLHSELNLSSLELGDSALYFCASSVGGGPYGYTFGSGTRLTVV.

Concerning this clone itself: The sample carries other DNA sequences with the same CDR3. V and J are TRBV5-1 and TRBJ2-1; 7 bases match TRBD1. Per the germline V gene, CDR1 is SGHRS and CDR2 is YFSETQ. CDR3 size: 14 residues. The V gene end was trimmed by 0 bases and the J gene end by 6 bases; junction bases not matched to a gene: 3. CDR3 DNA sequence: TGCGCCAGCAGCTTGGATCCAGGGGGCAATGAGCAGTTCTTC. This gives the protein CASSLDPGGNEQFF. Using reference TRBV5-1 and TRBJ2-1 for the parts outside the CDR3, the full variable domain is KAGVTQTPRYLIKTRGQQVTLSCSPISGHRSVSWYQQTPGQGLQFLFEYFSETQRNKGNFPGRFSGRQFSNSRSEMNVSTLELGDSALYLCASSLDPGGNEQFFGPGTRLTVL.

This rearrangement joins TRBV7-2 to TRBJ2-1; 9 bases map to TRBD2. In germline, CDR1 is SGHTA, CDR2 FQGNSA. The junction had 6 bases not matched to a gene; V was cut back by 4 bases and J by 5 bases. The CDR3 is 15 amino acids. The CDR3, as DNA: TGTGCCAGCAGCTCGCGGGGGGGTCTCCACAATGAGCAGTTCTTC. This codes for CASSSRGGLHNEQFF.

This chain connects TRBV9 to TRBJ2-2; D not resolved. Looked up from germline, CDR1 is SGDLS and CDR2 is YYNGEE. The V and J ends lost 0 bases and 6 bases respectively, with 18 bases between them. This CDR3 is 17 amino acids long. CDR3 coding DNA: TGTGCCAGCAGCGTAGTTCGGAGCCCTTTAGAGCCCGGGGAGCTGTTTTTT. Translation: CASSVVRSPLEPGELFF.

The V gene is TRBV5-1, the J gene TRBJ1-1; D is ambiguous. Trimming left V 0 bases short and J 1 base short, with 10 bases between. CDR1 is SGHRS and CDR2 is YFSETQ in the germline V gene. This CDR3 is built from 15 residues. The CDR3 nucleotides are TGCGCCAGCAGCTTGGGGGCCCTGAAGAACACTGAAGCTTTCTTT. Its protein is CASSLGALKNTEAFF.

In the case of this clone: The sample holds other DNA sequences that translate to the same CDR3. This rearrangement joins TRBV5-4 to TRBJ1-2; 7 bases align to TRBD1. Germline-derived CDR1 and CDR2 are SGHNT and YYREEE (reference sequence). CDR3 length: 13 residues. Trimming removed 4 bases from V and 2 bases from J; junction bases left unmatched: 2. CDR3 nucleotide sequence: TGTGCCAGCAGCGTGGACAGGAACTATGGCTACACCTTC. This translates into CASSVDRNYGYTF.

The rearrangement links TRBV7-3 to TRBJ2-1; 9 bases agree with TRBD2. This CDR3 has 16 residues. Looked up from germline, CDR1 is SGHTA and CDR2 is FQGTGA. Trimming at V came to 4 bases and at J to 3 bases, leaving 7 bases not matched to a gene. The CDR3 DNA sequence: TGTGCCAGCAGCTCCCGCGGGGGGGGGCGCTACAATGAGCAGTTCTTC. Protein product: CASSSRGGGRYNEQFF.

This chain connects TRBV7-3 to TRBJ2-3, with 8 bases identical to TRBD2. Trimming at V came to 5 bases and at J to 4 bases, leaving 14 bases not matched to a gene. The CDR3 is 17 amino acids. The germline V gene has CDR1 SGHTA and CDR2 FQGTGA. The CDR3 is CASSLTGGAEYSDTQYF. The CDR3 DNA reads TGTGCCAGCAGCCTGACCGGGGGGGCCGAGTATTCAGATACGCAGTATTTT.

The chain is built from TRBV10-3 and TRBJ1-1; tentatively, D is TRBD1 (5 bases). V was pared by 8 bases and J by 3 bases, with 10 bases between. CDR3 size: 12 residues. CDR1 is ENHRY, CDR2 SYGVKD, per germline. CDR3 protein: CAIQGWDTEAFF. In DNA form, the CDR3 reads TGTGCCATCCAGGGATGGGACACTGAAGCTTTCTTT.

The chain combines TRBV12-3 or TRBV12-4 with TRBJ2-5; no firm D call. With 7 bases removed from V and 9 bases from J, the gap between germline ends came to 12 bases. The CDR3 is 11 residues long. The CDR3 spells CASNSGWSQYF. Written as DNA, the CDR3 is TGTGCCAGCAATTCAGGCTGGTCCCAGTACTTC.

The chain combines TRBV19 with TRBJ1-2; D is perhaps TRBD1 (6 bases). V was clipped by 5 bases and J by 1 base, with 20 bases between them. The germline V gene has CDR1 LNHDA and CDR2 SQIVND (reference sequence). The CDR3 sequence is 17 residues long. The CDR3 coding sequence is TGTGCCAGTAGTCTCGGACAGCCCTACAACCTTAACTATGGCTACACCTTC. Its translation: CASSLGQPYNLNYGYTF.

This clone was counted once. This sequence joins TRBV21-1 and TRBJ1-6; no DNA check was done on the table's D call, TRBD1. TRBV21-1 is a pseudogene segment. The CDR3 is 17 residues long. CDR3 sequence: CARRDRVSRKCNSPLHF. The CDR3 coding sequence is TGTGCCAGGCGGGACAGGGTATCGCGTAAGTGTAATTCACCCCTCCACTTT.

The rearrangement links TRBV3-1 (or the pseudogene TRBV3-2) to TRBJ2-1; 14 bases match TRBD2. The V and J ends lost 3 bases and 0 bases, in that order; junction bases with no gene match: 7. This CDR3 contains 19 residues. Germline-derived CDR1 and CDR2 are LGHDT and YNNKEL (reference sequence). The CDR3 reads CASSQTSGGAMSSYNEQFF. In DNA form, the CDR3 reads TGTGCCAGCAGCCAGACTAGCGGGGGGGCCATGAGCTCCTACAATGAGCAGTTCTTC.

The chain joins TRBV30 to TRBJ1-6; TRBD1 agrees at 7 bases. Trimming at V came to 2 bases and at J to 7 bases, leaving 2 bases not matched to a gene. The CDR3 has 13 amino acids. Germline-derived CDR1 and CDR2 are GTSNPN and SVGIG (reference sequence). CDR3 coding DNA: TGTGCCTGGAGTAGCAGGGGGAATTCACCCCTCCACTTT. It translates to CAWSSRGNSPLHF.

The J gene is TRBJ2-4, the V gene TRBV7-6, with TRBD1 as a possible D gene (6 bases). V was trimmed by 3 bases and J by 2 bases, leaving 14 bases between them. Germline lookup yields CDR1 SGHVS and CDR2 FNYEAQ. The CDR3 covers 16 residues. Written as DNA, the CDR3 is TGTGCCAGCAGCTTGTCCACAGGGTTTCCCAAAAACATTCAGTACTTC. Translated, it gives CASSLSTGFPKNIQYF.

The CDR3 reads CASSLAIQPGLGTDTQYF. The CDR3 DNA reads TGTGCCAGCAGCTTAGCGATCCAACCGGGACTAGGTACAGATACGCAGTATTTT. This sequence joins TRBV7-2 and TRBJ2-3, with 8 bases fitting TRBD2. The CDR3 has 18 residues. Germline values: CDR1 SGHTA, CDR2 FQGNSA. Trimming at V came to 0 bases and at J to 3 bases, leaving 11 bases not matched to a gene.